This section outlines one T cell receptor (beta chain) sequence together with its context. In Seattle, patients joined the study during active infection and were tracked longitudinally. The data are from a study of blood T cell repertoires in COVID-19. Study details: Sample material is recorded as cDNA or gDNA derived from T cells, B-cell-depleted T cells, or PBMCs.

The V end lost 5 bases, the J end lost 2 bases, and 13 bases lay between the germline ends. There are 14 residues in the CDR3. The germline V gene encodes CDR1 SEHNR and CDR2 FQNEAQ (reference sequence). Original processing notes: Amplification from reference gene primers served as the basis for estimated nucleated cell counts. Assay used: immunoSEQ multiplex PCR; TCRdb lists only in-frame clones, some missing. V, J and clone size were drawn from that table, and D and trimming were deduced from the DNA. The table shows some 190,000 clones, with about 85% occurring only once. This receptor was taken from a person aged 70 to 79 with COVID-19, enrolled during active disease. V and J are TRBV7-9 and TRBJ2-7; perhaps TRBD2 as D (6 bases). The specimen was peripheral blood. CDR3 amino acids: CASSRPGSTYEQYF. The CDR3 coding sequence is TGTGCCAGCAGCCGGCCCGGGAGTACCTACGAGCAGTACTTC.